A selection of T cell receptor beta chains follows, all from one sample in a study of blood T cell repertoires in COVID-19. Clones were read by immunoSEQ multiplex PCR, and TCRdb kept only the in-frame ones, dropping some. The data show approximately 200,000 clones, 86% seen once. Sequenced sample: PBMCs or T cells enriched from blood (not recorded which). The receptors stem from a woman between 25 and 40 years old who had recovered from COVID-19. The CDR3 runs from the conserved cysteine through the conserved F or W. The order of the fields is CDR3 protein, CDR3 DNA, J gene, clone size, D gene, V gene. A D gene is named only where the DNA matches it firmly. Clone size appears in some rows only: once, few, many, or a class for an expanded clone.

CDR3 protein: CASSLPTANYEQYF; CDR3 DNA: TGTGCCAGCAGTTTGCCGACAGCGAACTACGAGCAGTACTTC; J gene: TRBJ2-7; clone size: NA; D gene: NA; V gene: TRBV27
CDR3 protein: CASTGTALRITGELFF; CDR3 DNA: TGTGCCAGTACGGGGACTGCCTTAAGAATCACCGGGGAGCTGTTTTTT; J gene: TRBJ2-2; clone size: NA; D gene: NA; V gene: TRBV19
CDR3 protein: CATSDGAGTPSGYGYTF; CDR3 DNA: TGTGCCACCAGTGATGGCGCCGGGACACCCTCCGGCTATGGCTACACCTTC; J gene: TRBJ1-2; clone size: NA; D gene: NA; V gene: TRBV24-1
CDR3 protein: CASSQDLGAFYGYTF; CDR3 DNA: TGTGCCAGCAGCCAAGACTTAGGAGCATTCTATGGCTACACCTTC; J gene: TRBJ1-2; clone size: NA; D gene: NA; V gene: TRBV14
CDR3 protein: CASRGLRGTGELFF; CDR3 DNA: TGTGCCAGCAGGGGACTCCGTGGCACCGGGGAGCTGTTTTTT; J gene: TRBJ2-2; clone size: NA; D gene: NA; V gene: TRBV28
CDR3 protein: CAISDSGRVTDTQYF; CDR3 DNA: TGTGCCATCAGTGATAGCGGGAGAGTCACAGATACGCAGTATTTT; J gene: TRBJ2-3; clone size: NA; D gene: TRBD2; V gene: TRBV10-3
CDR3 protein: CASNHRGLTFYGYTF; CDR3 DNA: TGTGCCAGCAACCACAGGGGATTAACGTTCTATGGCTACACCTTC; J gene: TRBJ1-2; clone size: NA; D gene: TRBD1; V gene: TRBV5-6
CDR3 protein: CASRLAGGPDTQYF; CDR3 DNA: TGTGCCAGCCGACTAGCGGGAGGGCCGGATACGCAGTATTTT; J gene: TRBJ2-3; clone size: NA; D gene: TRBD2; V gene: TRBV6-5
CDR3 protein: CAGGQGIDSPLHF; CDR3 DNA: TGTGCCGGGGGACAGGGGATTGATTCACCCCTCCACTTT; J gene: TRBJ1-6; clone size: NA; D gene: TRBD1; V gene: TRBV27
CDR3 protein: CSARTSGRAQDEQFF; CDR3 DNA: TGCAGCGCCCGGACTAGCGGGAGGGCCCAGGATGAGCAGTTCTTC; J gene: TRBJ2-1; clone size: NA; D gene: TRBD2; V gene: TRBV29-1
CDR3 protein: CASSGRTDSYNEQFF; CDR3 DNA: TGTGCCAGCAGCGGCCGGACAGACTCCTACAATGAGCAGTTCTTC; J gene: TRBJ2-1; clone size: once; D gene: NA; V gene: TRBV3-1/TRBV3-2
CDR3 protein: CASSEGTLNTGELFF; CDR3 DNA: TGTGCCAGCAGTGAGGGGACATTGAACACCGGGGAGCTGTTTTTT; J gene: TRBJ2-2; clone size: NA; D gene: NA; V gene: TRBV6-1
CDR3 protein: CASSPPASGSGANVLTF; CDR3 DNA: TGTGCCAGCTCACCGCCCGCCTCGGGCTCTGGGGCCAACGTCCTGACTTTC; J gene: TRBJ2-6; clone size: few; D gene: NA; V gene: TRBV18
CDR3 protein: CASSESNQPQHF; CDR3 DNA: TGTGCCAGCAGTGAGAGCAATCAGCCCCAGCATTTT; J gene: TRBJ1-5; clone size: few; D gene: NA; V gene: TRBV28
CDR3 protein: CASSLKEGANTEAFF; CDR3 DNA: TGTGCCAGCAGCCTAAAGGAGGGCGCGAACACTGAAGCTTTCTTT; J gene: TRBJ1-1; clone size: NA; D gene: NA; V gene: TRBV6-5
CDR3 protein: CASSLAGGSSHEQYF; CDR3 DNA: TGTGCCAGCAGCTTAGCGGGAGGGAGCTCCCACGAGCAGTACTTC; J gene: TRBJ2-7; clone size: NA; D gene: TRBD2; V gene: TRBV7-9
CDR3 protein: CATRAGVPADTQYF; CDR3 DNA: TGTGCCACCCGAGCGGGAGTGCCCGCAGATACGCAGTATTTT; J gene: TRBJ2-3; clone size: NA; D gene: TRBD2; V gene: TRBV7-8
CDR3 protein: CASSLARQGTGELFF; CDR3 DNA: TGTGCCAGCAGCTTAGCTCGCCAGGGCACCGGGGAGCTGTTTTTT; J gene: TRBJ2-2; clone size: once; D gene: NA; V gene: TRBV7-3
CDR3 protein: CASSLDLAKPGELFF; CDR3 DNA: TGTGCCAGCAGCTTAGATTTAGCTAAGCCCGGGGAGCTGTTTTTT; J gene: TRBJ2-2; clone size: few; D gene: NA; V gene: TRBV7-3
CDR3 protein: CASRFLPRIQSGNTIYF; CDR3 DNA: TGTGCAAGTCGCTTCCTCCCGCGGATTCAAAGTGGAAACACCATATATTTT; J gene: TRBJ1-3; clone size: NA; D gene: NA; V gene: TRBV12-2
CDR3 protein: CASSLGGGWETQYF; CDR3 DNA: TGTGCCAGCAGCCTAGGGGGAGGCTGGGAGACCCAGTACTTC; J gene: TRBJ2-5; clone size: NA; D gene: NA; V gene: TRBV7-8